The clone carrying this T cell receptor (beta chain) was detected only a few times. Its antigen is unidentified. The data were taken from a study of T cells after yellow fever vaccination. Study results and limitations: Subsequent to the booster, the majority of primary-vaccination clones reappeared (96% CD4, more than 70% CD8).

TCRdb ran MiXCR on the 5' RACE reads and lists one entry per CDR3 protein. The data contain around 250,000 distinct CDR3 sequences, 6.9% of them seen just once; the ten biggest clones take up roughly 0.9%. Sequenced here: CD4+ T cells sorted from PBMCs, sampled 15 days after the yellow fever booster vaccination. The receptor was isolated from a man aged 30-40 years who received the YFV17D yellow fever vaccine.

The CDR3 DNA follows: TGTGCCAGCAGCTTAGAGGGGGCTGTCCAAGAGACCCAGTACTTC. As protein: CASSLEGAVQETQYF. This rearrangement joins TRBV7-2 to TRBJ2-5; 7 bases agree with TRBD1. The trim removed 1 base at V and 1 base at J, leaving 3 bases unmatched. There are 15 residues in the CDR3. Per germline, CDR1 SGHTA and CDR2 FQGNSA.